A single sample is the source of the 5 T cell receptor beta chains below, sequenced in a study of identifying expanded T cells in peripheral blood. Sequencing used immunoSEQ multiplex PCR; TCRdb keeps in-frame clones, though not all of them. The sample lists some 75,000 clones; roughly 90% were seen once. Sequences were obtained from blood. The source is a person aged 18-70 years in good health.

The chain couples TRBV25-1 to TRBJ2-5; the match to TRBD2 covers 11 bases. V gave up 3 bases and J gave up 5 bases; unmatched junction bases: 5. The CDR3 loop spans 15 amino acids. Germline V gene data show CDR1 as MGHDK and CDR2 as SYGVNS. The CDR3 protein is CASSEASGGLETQYF. The CDR3 DNA follows: TGTGCCAGCAGTGAGGCTAGCGGGGGGTTGGAGACCCAGTACTTC.

V and J are TRBV10-3 and TRBJ2-2, with D unclear. The CDR3 sequence is 18 residues long. CDR1 and CDR2 from the germline V gene are ENHRY and SYGVKD. Trimming removed 0 bases from V and 0 bases from J, with 14 bases in between. This chain's CDR3 is CAISESEGGKTNTGELFF. CDR3 nucleotides: TGTGCCATCAGTGAGTCGGAAGGCGGAAAGACGAACACCGGGGAGCTGTTTTTT.

V is TRBV7-8 and J is TRBJ1-2; weak D call: TRBD1 (6 bases). CDR1 is SGHVS and CDR2 is FQNEAQ in the germline V gene. This CDR3 has 15 residues. The ends were cut back, 3 bases at V and 10 bases at J, with 21 bases in the middle. The CDR3 region is CASSFGGRTPWVYTF. CDR3 DNA sequence: TGTGCCAGCAGCTTTGGGGGCAGGACCCCTTGGGTCTACACCTTC.

This clone was recorded a few times. V and J are TRBV19 and TRBJ2-7; no clear D. The CDR3 has 14 amino acids. The V gene lost 3 bases and the J gene lost 1 base, with 10 bases spanning the gap. CDR1 is LNHDA, CDR2 SQIVND, per germline (reference sequence). The CDR3 loop is CASSIRTASYEQYF. CDR3 DNA sequence: TGTGCCAGTAGTATCCGGACCGCTTCCTACGAGCAGTACTTC.

This clone was counted once. The rearrangement uses TRBV2 and TRBJ2-5, with D hard to call. In germline, CDR1 is SNHLY, CDR2 FYNNEI. The length of the CDR3 is 15 residues. Trimming shortened V by 5 bases and J by 7 bases, and 20 bases separated the two germline ends. This chain's CDR3 is CASSPRQPPEGTQYF. CDR3 nucleotides: TGTGCCAGCAGTCCTCGTCAGCCTCCAGAAGGGACCCAGTACTTC.